Presented here are 13 T cell receptor beta chains from one specimen sequenced in a study of identical twins. TCRdb reprocessed the 5' RACE reads via MiXCR and lists one record per CDR3 protein. The sample consists of a few hundred thousand distinct CDR3 sequences, about 18% of them appearing once. The material sequenced was naive T cells sorted from blood. The receptors originated from a man over 45 in good health.

The chain recombines TRBV4-2 with TRBJ2-1; TRBD2 matches 10 bases. This CDR3 spans 17 amino acids. The V segment lost 2 bases and the J segment 1 base; nucleotides outside the gene matches: 5. Germline V gives CDR1 LGHNA, CDR2 YNFKEQ. CDR3 in amino acids: CASSQNLAGDSYNEQFF. Here the CDR3 DNA reads TGTGCCAGCAGCCAAAACCTAGCGGGGGATTCCTACAATGAGCAGTTCTTC.

The gene calls are TRBV7-2 and TRBJ2-3; 7 bases agree with TRBD2. CDR1 is SGHTA, CDR2 FQGNSA, per germline. After removal of 3 bases from V and 2 bases from J, the junction contained 5 bases not matched to a gene. The CDR3 is 15 residues long. CDR3 DNA sequence: TGTGCCAGCAGCTTCAGCGGGGCCTACACAGATACGCAGTATTTT. It encodes CASSFSGAYTDTQYF.

About this clonotype itself: One junction end does not reproduce the germline sequence, and a read error may be involved. The V call is TRBV4-2, the J call TRBJ2-4, with unresolved D. Germline V gene lookup returns CDR1 LGHNA and CDR2 YNFKEQ. The length of the CDR3 is 12 residues. The CDR3 DNA reads TGTGCCAGCAGCCAAGATTCGCAAGAATGGGACTTC. Translating it yields CASSQDSQEWDF.

This chain links TRBV12-3 or TRBV12-4 with TRBJ1-2; 7 positions match TRBD1. Trimming cost V 6 bases and J 4 bases; bases outside gene matches: 8. The CDR3 totals 14 residues. The CDR3 DNA reads as TGTGCCAGCAGCCCCACAGGGGACCCCTATGGCTACACCTTC. Its translation is CASSPTGDPYGYTF.

This clonotype has more than one count but fewer than ten. This rearrangement joins TRBV20-1 to TRBJ2-7; D might be TRBD1 (5 bases). With 5 bases removed from V and 2 bases from J, the gap between germline ends came to 10 bases. CDR1 and CDR2 from the germline V gene are DFQATT and SNEGSKA (reference sequence). The CDR3 is 12 residues long. Here the CDR3 reads CSASGPTYEQYF. DNA for the CDR3: TGCAGTGCTTCAGGGCCTACCTACGAGCAGTACTTC.

This clonotype was seen more than once but under ten times. The chain has TRBV20-1 and TRBJ1-4; tentative D call: TRBD1 (6 bases). This CDR3 has 15 amino acids. V was shortened by 6 bases and J by 7 bases, with 21 bases between the two germline ends. Germline assignment: CDR1 DFQATT and CDR2 SNEGSKA (reference sequence). The CDR3 sequence: CSASQTGRWGEKLFF. The CDR3 DNA is TGCAGTGCGTCCCAAACAGGGCGCTGGGGTGAAAAACTGTTTTTT.

The chain has TRBV29-1 and TRBJ2-1; D is undetermined. V shed 3 bases and J shed 6 bases, with 18 bases lying between them. CDR1 and CDR2 (germline): SQVTM, ANQGSEA. This CDR3 is built from 15 residues. The CDR3 sequence: CSVDLANGPFNEQFF. The CDR3 region has the DNA TGCAGCGTTGACCTCGCAAATGGGCCATTCAATGAGCAGTTCTTC.

The sample holds a few counts of this clonotype. This chain uses TRBV10-3 with TRBJ2-3; maybe TRBD2 (5 bases). The CDR3 sequence is 13 residues long. Looked up from germline, CDR1 is ENHRY and CDR2 is SYGVKD. V was cut by 9 bases and J by 4 bases, with 14 bases left in between. CDR3 protein: CAMWTPGADTQYF. CDR3 in DNA: TGTGCCATGTGGACTCCCGGAGCAGATACGCAGTATTTT.

This chain links TRBV6-1 with TRBJ2-1; TRBD2 matches 13 bases. This CDR3 has 15 amino acids. The trim removed 6 bases at V and 3 bases at J, leaving 2 bases unmatched. CDR1 is MNHNS, CDR2 SASEGT, per germline. In DNA form, the CDR3 reads TGTGCCAGCAGGCGGACTAGCGGGGGCTACAATGAGCAGTTCTTC. This encodes CASRRTSGGYNEQFF.

This clonotype has just a few counts. The chain couples TRBV12-3 or TRBV12-4 to TRBJ2-3, with D unresolved. The CDR3 sequence is 15 residues long. V lost 2 bases, J lost 5 bases, and 14 bases lay in between. The DNA of the CDR3 is TGTGCCAGCAGTTTAATCGGACCTGCCGGAGATACGCAGTATTTT. It codes for CASSLIGPAGDTQYF.

At least ten counts were recorded for this clonotype. The chain carries TRBV7-8 and TRBJ2-5; 7 bases agree with TRBD1. V was pared by 0 bases and J by 0 bases, with 4 bases of the junction left unmatched. Germline CDR1 reads SGHVS; CDR2 reads FQNEAQ. The CDR3 loop spans 16 amino acids. Here the CDR3 reads CASSLASQGNQETQYF. The CDR3 region has the DNA TGTGCCAGCAGCTTAGCTTCACAGGGGAACCAAGAGACCCAGTACTTC.

The chain joins TRBV10-2 to TRBJ1-4; D ambiguous. V was cut by 6 bases and J by 4 bases, with 15 bases left in between. Per the germline V gene, CDR1 is WSHSY and CDR2 is SAAADI. The CDR3 consists of 15 residues. In DNA, the CDR3 is TGCGCCAGCAGGGCCCGGACGGGCTATAATGAAAAACTGTTTTTT. It codes for CASRARTGYNEKLFF.

The chain uses TRBV20-1 and TRBJ2-1; D is perhaps TRBD1 (6 bases). V was shortened by 3 bases and J by 0 bases, with 15 bases between the two germline ends. The CDR3 runs 16 residues. Germline loops: CDR1 DFQATT, CDR2 SNEGSKA (reference sequence). In nucleotides, the CDR3 is TGCAGTGCTAGTGACAGGCAGGCAAGCTCCTACAATGAGCAGTTCTTC. The encoded protein is CSASDRQASSYNEQFF.